This T cell receptor beta chain was identified in a study of identical twins. TCRdb itself ran the 5' RACE reads through MiXCR, one entry per CDR3 protein. The sample has fewer than 800,000 distinct CDR3 sequences, around 7.4% seen once. This clonotype was detected ten times or more. Germline loops: CDR1 LGHDT, CDR2 YNNKEL (reference sequence). The CDR3 runs to 16 residues. V was trimmed by 2 bases and J by 4 bases, leaving 18 bases between them. This sample also belongs to another study, concerning yellow fever vaccine responses in identical twins.

This receptor was obtained from a woman between 18 and 29 years old in good health. Sequenced sample: PBMCs. V is TRBV3-1 and J is TRBJ2-7, with D possibly matching TRBD2 (6 bases). In nucleotides, the CDR3 is TGTGCCAGCAGCCAAAAGGGCGCCGGGACTTATTACGAGCAGTACTTC. Translation gives CASSQKGAGTYYEQYF.